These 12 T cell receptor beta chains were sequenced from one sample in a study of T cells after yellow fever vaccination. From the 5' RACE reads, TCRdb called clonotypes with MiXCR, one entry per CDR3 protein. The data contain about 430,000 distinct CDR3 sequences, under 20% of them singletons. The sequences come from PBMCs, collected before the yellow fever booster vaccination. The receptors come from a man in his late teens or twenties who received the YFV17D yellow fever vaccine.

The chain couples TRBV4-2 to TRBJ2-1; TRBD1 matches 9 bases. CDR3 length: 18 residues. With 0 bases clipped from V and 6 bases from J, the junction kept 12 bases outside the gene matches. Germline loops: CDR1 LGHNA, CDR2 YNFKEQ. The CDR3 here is CASSQDLSLGDRVNEQFF. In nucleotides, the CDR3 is TGTGCCAGCAGCCAAGATCTTTCTCTGGGGGACAGGGTCAATGAGCAGTTCTTC.

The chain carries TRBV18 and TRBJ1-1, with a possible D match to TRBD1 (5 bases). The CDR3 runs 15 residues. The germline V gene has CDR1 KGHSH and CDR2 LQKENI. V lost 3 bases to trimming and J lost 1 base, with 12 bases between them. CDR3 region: CASSPRGIQNTEAFF. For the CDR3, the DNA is TGTGCCAGCTCACCGAGGGGCATACAGAACACTGAAGCTTTCTTT.

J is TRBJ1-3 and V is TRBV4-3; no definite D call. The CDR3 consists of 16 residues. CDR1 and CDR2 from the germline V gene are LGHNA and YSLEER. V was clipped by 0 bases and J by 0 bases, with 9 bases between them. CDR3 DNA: TGCGCCAGCAGCCAAGATATGCGGAGCTCTGGAAACACCATATATTTT. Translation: CASSQDMRSSGNTIYF.

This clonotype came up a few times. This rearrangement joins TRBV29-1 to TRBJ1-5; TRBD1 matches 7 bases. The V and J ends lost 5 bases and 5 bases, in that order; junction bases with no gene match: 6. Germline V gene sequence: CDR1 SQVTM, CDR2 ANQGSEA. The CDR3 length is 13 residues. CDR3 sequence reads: CSVKTGVDQPQHF. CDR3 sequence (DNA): TGCAGCGTTAAAACAGGGGTTGATCAGCCCCAGCATTTT.

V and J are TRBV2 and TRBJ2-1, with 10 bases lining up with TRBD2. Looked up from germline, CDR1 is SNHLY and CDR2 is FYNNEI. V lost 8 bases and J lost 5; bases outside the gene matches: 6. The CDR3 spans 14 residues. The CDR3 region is CASFWTSGHNEQFF. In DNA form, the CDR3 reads TGTGCCAGCTTCTGGACTAGCGGACACAATGAGCAGTTCTTC.

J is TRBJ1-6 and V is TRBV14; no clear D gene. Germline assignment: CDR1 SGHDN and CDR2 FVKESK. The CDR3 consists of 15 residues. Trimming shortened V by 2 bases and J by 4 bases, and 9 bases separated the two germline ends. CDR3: CASSQQSAYNSPLHF. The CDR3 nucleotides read TGTGCCAGCAGCCAACAGTCAGCGTATAATTCACCCCTCCACTTT.

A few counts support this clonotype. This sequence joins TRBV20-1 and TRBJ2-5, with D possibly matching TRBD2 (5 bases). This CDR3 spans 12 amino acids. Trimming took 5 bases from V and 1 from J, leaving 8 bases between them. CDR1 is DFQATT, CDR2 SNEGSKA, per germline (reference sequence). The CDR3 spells CSASGTQETQYF. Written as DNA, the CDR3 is TGCAGTGCTTCGGGAACCCAAGAGACCCAGTACTTC.

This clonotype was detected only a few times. DNA of the CDR3: TGTGCCAGCAGTTTCCAGGGGTACGAGCAGTACTTC. It translates to CASSFQGYEQYF. The rearrangement links TRBV28 to TRBJ2-7, with D perhaps TRBD1 (6 bases). The CDR3 is 12 amino acids. From germline, CDR1 is MDHEN and CDR2 SYDVKM. Trimming took off 3 bases at V and 4 bases at J, with 7 bases between the two ends.

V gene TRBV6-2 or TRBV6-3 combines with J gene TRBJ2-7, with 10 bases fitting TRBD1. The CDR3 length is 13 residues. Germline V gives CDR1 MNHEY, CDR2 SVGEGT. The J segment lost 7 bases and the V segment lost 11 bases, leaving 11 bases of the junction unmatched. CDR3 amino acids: CAVSRTGGREQYV. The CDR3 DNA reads TGTGCCGTCAGTCGGACAGGGGGTCGGGAGCAGTACGTC.

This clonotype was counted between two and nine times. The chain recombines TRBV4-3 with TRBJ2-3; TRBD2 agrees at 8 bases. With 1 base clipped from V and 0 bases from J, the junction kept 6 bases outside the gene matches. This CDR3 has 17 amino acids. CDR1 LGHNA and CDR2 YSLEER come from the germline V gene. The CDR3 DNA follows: TGCGCCAGCAGCCAAGTTGGCTCTAGCGGGAGCACAGATACGCAGTATTTT. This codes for CASSQVGSSGSTDTQYF.

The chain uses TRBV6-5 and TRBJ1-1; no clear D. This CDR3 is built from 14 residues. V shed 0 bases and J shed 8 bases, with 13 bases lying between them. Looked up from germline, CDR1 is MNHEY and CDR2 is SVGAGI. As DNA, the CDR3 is TGTGCCAGCAGTTACTCGACCGCGGGTCGGGAAGCTTTCTTT. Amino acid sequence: CASSYSTAGREAFF.

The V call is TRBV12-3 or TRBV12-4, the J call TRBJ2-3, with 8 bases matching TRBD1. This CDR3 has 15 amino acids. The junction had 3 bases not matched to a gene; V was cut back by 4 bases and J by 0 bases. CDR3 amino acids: CASSSTGVSTDTQYF. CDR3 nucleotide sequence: TGTGCCAGCAGTTCGACAGGGGTTAGCACAGATACGCAGTATTTT.